This is a list of T cell receptor beta chains from one sample in a study of shared clonotypes between healthy human individuals. Assay: immunoSEQ multiplex PCR; the TCRdb copy retains only in-frame clones and omits some. The data show a few hundred thousand clones, approximately 70% seen once. The specimen sequenced was memory CD4+ T cells sorted from blood. The source of these receptors is a man under 40 in good health. Both conserved end residues are part of each CDR3. The order of the fields is J gene, clone size, D gene, V gene, CDR3 DNA, CDR3 protein. The D gene is left open where the match is weak. The listing skips clone size in some rows; elsewhere it reads once, few, many or a size class.

j_gene: TRBJ1-2
abundance: -
d_gene: -
v_gene: TRBV7-6
CDR3nt: TGTGCCAGCAGCTCCACCACAGGGCAGCATGGCTACACCTTC
CDR3aa: CASSSTTGQHGYTF

j_gene: TRBJ1-5
abundance: -
d_gene: -
v_gene: TRBV28
CDR3nt: TGTGCCAGCAGTCGAGGCAGGGCAGCCAGCTGGTCCCAGCATTTT
CDR3aa: CASSRGRAASWSQHF

j_gene: TRBJ1-3
abundance: -
d_gene: -
v_gene: TRBV6-5
CDR3nt: TGTGCCAGCAGTTATTCGCAGGGTGGAAACACCATATATTTT
CDR3aa: CASSYSQGGNTIYF

j_gene: TRBJ2-7
abundance: -
d_gene: -
v_gene: TRBV5-5
CDR3nt: TGTGCCAGCAGCTTTGGGGGCCTCTCCTACGAGCAGTACTTC
CDR3aa: CASSFGGLSYEQYF

j_gene: TRBJ2-7
abundance: once
d_gene: -
v_gene: TRBV2
CDR3nt: TGTGCCAGCAGTGGGGTTCTGGGTTCGGGCGAGCAGTACTTC
CDR3aa: CASSGVLGSGEQYF

j_gene: TRBJ2-2
abundance: -
d_gene: -
v_gene: TRBV27
CDR3nt: TGTGCCAGCAGTTTCTTCGGGGCAGGGGGGATACGGACCGGGGAGCTGTTTTTT
CDR3aa: CASSFFGAGGIRTGELFF

j_gene: TRBJ2-1
abundance: -
d_gene: TRBD2
v_gene: TRBV28
CDR3nt: TGTGCCAGCAGTTTTGTAGGGACTAGCGGGCGGAATGAGCAGTTCTTC
CDR3aa: CASSFVGTSGRNEQFF

j_gene: TRBJ1-5
abundance: many
d_gene: TRBD1
v_gene: TRBV5-5
CDR3nt: TGTGCCAGCAGCTTAGGGACAGGCGACAGCAATCAGCCCCAGCATTTT
CDR3aa: CASSLGTGDSNQPQHF

j_gene: TRBJ2-5
abundance: -
d_gene: TRBD2
v_gene: TRBV10-3
CDR3nt: TGTGCCACCAGCCTTAGCGGGGAGCAAGAGACCCAGTACTTC
CDR3aa: CATSLSGEQETQYF

j_gene: TRBJ2-7
abundance: few
d_gene: -
v_gene: TRBV7-9
CDR3nt: TGTGCCAGCAGCTTAGTCCAAGGTGGCCCTTTCTACGAGCAGTACTTC
CDR3aa: CASSLVQGGPFYEQYF

j_gene: TRBJ1-2
abundance: -
d_gene: -
v_gene: TRBV7-6
CDR3nt: TGTGCCAGCAGCCCGGGACACAATAACTATGGCTACACCTTC
CDR3aa: CASSPGHNNYGYTF

j_gene: TRBJ1-2
abundance: few
d_gene: TRBD1
v_gene: TRBV10-3
CDR3nt: TGTGCCATCGGAACCGGGACAGGGTATAATGGCTACACCTTC
CDR3aa: CAIGTGTGYNGYTF

j_gene: TRBJ1-5
abundance: -
d_gene: -
v_gene: TRBV28
CDR3nt: TGTGCCAGCAGTTCTAGTCGCCGCGCCATCAATCAGCCCCAGCATTTT
CDR3aa: CASSSSRRAINQPQHF

j_gene: TRBJ2-3
abundance: once
d_gene: -
v_gene: TRBV25-1
CDR3nt: TGTGCCAGCAGTGCCGGGACTGTTAGTTATTTT
CDR3aa: CASSAGTVSYF

j_gene: TRBJ1-1
abundance: -
d_gene: -
v_gene: TRBV6-1
CDR3nt: TGTGCCAGCAGTGATACCTGGACAGATGGACGAACTGAAGCTTTCTTT
CDR3aa: CASSDTWTDGRTEAFF

j_gene: TRBJ2-3
abundance: -
d_gene: TRBD2
v_gene: TRBV6-6
CDR3nt: TGTGCCAGCAGTTACCTTAGCGGGAGGGCCGGAGATACGCAGTATTTT
CDR3aa: CASSYLSGRAGDTQYF

j_gene: TRBJ2-4
abundance: -
d_gene: -
v_gene: TRBV5-6
CDR3nt: TGTGCCAGCAGCTTGGTCGGGGATCCAGCCAAAAACATTCAGTACTTC
CDR3aa: CASSLVGDPAKNIQYF

j_gene: TRBJ2-3
abundance: few
d_gene: -
v_gene: TRBV5-1
CDR3nt: TGCGCCAGCAGCTTGGGTGACGCAGATACGCAGTATTTT
CDR3aa: CASSLGDADTQYF

j_gene: TRBJ1-2
abundance: -
d_gene: -
v_gene: TRBV6-5
CDR3nt: TGTGCCAGCACGGGGAGAAGAGTAGACTATGGCTACACCTTC
CDR3aa: CASTGRRVDYGYTF

j_gene: TRBJ1-4
abundance: few
d_gene: -
v_gene: TRBV28
CDR3nt: TGTGCCAGCAGAGGGGGGACCTGGGGAAAACTGTTTTTT
CDR3aa: CASRGGTWGKLFF

j_gene: TRBJ2-1
abundance: -
d_gene: -
v_gene: TRBV7-2
CDR3nt: TGTGCCAGCAGCTTAGGATCAGGGGCCTACAACAATGAGCAGTTCTTC
CDR3aa: CASSLGSGAYNNEQFF

j_gene: TRBJ2-1
abundance: -
d_gene: TRBD2
v_gene: TRBV10-3
CDR3nt: TGTGCCATTGCAGGAGCGGGAGTGTACAATGAGCAGTTCTTC
CDR3aa: CAIAGAGVYNEQFF